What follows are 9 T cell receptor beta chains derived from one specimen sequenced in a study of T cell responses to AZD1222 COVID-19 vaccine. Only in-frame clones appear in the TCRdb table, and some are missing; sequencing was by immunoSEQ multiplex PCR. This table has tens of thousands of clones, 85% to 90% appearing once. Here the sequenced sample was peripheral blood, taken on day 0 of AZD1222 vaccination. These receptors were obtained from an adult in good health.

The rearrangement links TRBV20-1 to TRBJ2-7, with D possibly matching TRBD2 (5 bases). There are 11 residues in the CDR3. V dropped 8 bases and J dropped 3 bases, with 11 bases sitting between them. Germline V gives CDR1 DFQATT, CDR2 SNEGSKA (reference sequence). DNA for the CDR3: TGCAGTCCAAGAGGGCTCTACGAGCAGTACTTC. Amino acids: CSPRGLYEQYF.

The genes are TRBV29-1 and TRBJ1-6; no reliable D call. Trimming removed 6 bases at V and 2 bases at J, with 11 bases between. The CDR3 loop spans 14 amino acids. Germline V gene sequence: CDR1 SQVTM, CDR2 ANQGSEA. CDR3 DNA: TGCAGCGTCGTTTCTGAAACCTATAATTCACCCCTCCACTTT. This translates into CSVVSETYNSPLHF.

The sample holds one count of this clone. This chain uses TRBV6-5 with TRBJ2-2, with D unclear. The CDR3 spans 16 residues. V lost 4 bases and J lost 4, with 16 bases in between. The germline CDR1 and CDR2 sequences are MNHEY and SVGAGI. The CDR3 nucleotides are TGTGCCAGCAGTTTAAGGATAATGGATTTCACCGGGGAGCTGTTTTTT. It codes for CASSLRIMDFTGELFF.

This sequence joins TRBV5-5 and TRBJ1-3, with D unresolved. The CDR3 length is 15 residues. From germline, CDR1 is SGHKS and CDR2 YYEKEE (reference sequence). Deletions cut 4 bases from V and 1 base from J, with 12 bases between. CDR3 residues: CASSRFVGSGNTIYF. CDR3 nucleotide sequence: TGTGCCAGCAGCCGTTTCGTAGGGTCTGGAAACACCATATATTTT.

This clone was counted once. CDR3 sequence: CASSKTGTSGYEQYF. As DNA, the CDR3 is TGTGCCAGCAGTAAGACAGGGACCTCGGGTTACGAGCAGTACTTC. J is TRBJ2-7 and V is TRBV6-5, with 7 positions matching TRBD1. The J segment lost 4 bases and the V segment lost 5 bases, leaving 11 bases of the junction unmatched. The CDR3 spans 15 residues. Germline-derived CDR1 and CDR2 are MNHEY and SVGAGI.

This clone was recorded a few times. The CDR3 DNA reads as TGTGCCAGCAGTCGTTCCGGGACAGGGGCGAACACCGGGGAGCTGTTTTTT. Encoded protein: CASSRSGTGANTGELFF. V usage is TRBV6-4 and J usage is TRBJ2-2; 10 positions agree with TRBD1. V was pared by 5 bases and J by 0 bases, with 6 bases of the junction left unmatched. Germline values: CDR1 MRHNA, CDR2 SNTAGT. The CDR3 is made up of 17 amino acids.

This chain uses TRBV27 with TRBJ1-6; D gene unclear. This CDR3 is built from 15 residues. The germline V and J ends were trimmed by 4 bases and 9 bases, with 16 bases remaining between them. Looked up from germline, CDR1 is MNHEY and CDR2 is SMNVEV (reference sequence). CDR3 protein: CASSSNMGRGSPLHF. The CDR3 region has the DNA TGTGCCAGCAGTTCGAATATGGGCCGAGGTTCACCCCTCCACTTT.

For the CDR3, the DNA is TGTGCCAGCAGTACTCCGAGGGGGACAGGCCCCTACAATGAGCAGTTCTTC. Its protein is CASSTPRGTGPYNEQFF. This rearrangement joins TRBV27 to TRBJ2-1; 8 bases map to TRBD1. V shed 5 bases, J shed 2 bases, and the junction held 11 bases outside the gene matches. The germline V gene encodes CDR1 MNHEY and CDR2 SMNVEV (reference sequence). The CDR3 spans 17 residues.

CDR3 coding DNA: TGTGCCAGCAGTCAGAGCCCCGGGCGAGCTTTCTTT. Translating it yields CASSQSPGRAFF. The chain links TRBV12-3 or TRBV12-4 to TRBJ1-1; D is uncertain. The CDR3 runs to 12 residues. The V end lost 5 bases, the J end lost 10 bases, and 14 bases lay between the germline ends.